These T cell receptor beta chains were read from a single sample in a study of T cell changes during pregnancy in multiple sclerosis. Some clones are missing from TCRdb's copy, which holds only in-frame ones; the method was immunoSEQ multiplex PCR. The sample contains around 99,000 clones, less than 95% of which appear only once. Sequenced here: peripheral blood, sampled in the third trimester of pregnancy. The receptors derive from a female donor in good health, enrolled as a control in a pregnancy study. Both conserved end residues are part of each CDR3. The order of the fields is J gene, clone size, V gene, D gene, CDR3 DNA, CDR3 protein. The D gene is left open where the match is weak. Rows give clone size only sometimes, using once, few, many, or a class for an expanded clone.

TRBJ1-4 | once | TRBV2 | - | TGTGCCAGCAGTGAAGCGGGCAGTACAACTAATGAAAAACTGTTTTTT | CASSEAGSTTNEKLFF
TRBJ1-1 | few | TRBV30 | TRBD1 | TGTGCCTGGAGTGTTACAGGGGGAACTGAAGCTTTCTTT | CAWSVTGGTEAFF
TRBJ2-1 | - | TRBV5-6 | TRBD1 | TGTGCCAGCAGCTCGACCGGGACAGGGGTTCTGAATGAGCAGTTCTTC | CASSSTGTGVLNEQFF
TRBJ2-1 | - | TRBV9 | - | TGTGCCAGCAGCCCCCGGCTCGGGGGTAACTCCTACAATGAGCAGTTCTTC | CASSPRLGGNSYNEQFF
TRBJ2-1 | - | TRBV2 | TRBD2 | TGTGCCAGCAGTGAACTCGGGGGGAAATTCAATGAGCAGTTCTTC | CASSELGGKFNEQFF
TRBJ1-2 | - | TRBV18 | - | TGTGCCAGCTCACCGCCAGGTGGCTATGGCTACACCTTC | CASSPPGGYGYTF
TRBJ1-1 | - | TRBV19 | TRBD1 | TGTGCCAGTAGCCACGACAGGGGAGTTTCCATGAACACTGAAGCTTTCTTT | CASSHDRGVSMNTEAFF
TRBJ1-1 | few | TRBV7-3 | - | TGTGCCAGCAGCTTACAACTAAACACTGAAGCTTTCTTT | CASSLQLNTEAFF
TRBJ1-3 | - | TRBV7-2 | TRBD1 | TGTGCCAGCAGCCGACAGGGGAACTCTGGAAACACCATATATTTT | CASSRQGNSGNTIYF
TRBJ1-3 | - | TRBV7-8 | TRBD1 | TGTGCCAGCAGCTTACGCGCCAGGGGGCGAGAAAACACCATATATTTT | CASSLRARGRENTIYF
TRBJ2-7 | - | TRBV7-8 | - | TGTGCCAGCAGCTTAGCCCCAGGCGTATCCTACGAGCAGTACTTC | CASSLAPGVSYEQYF
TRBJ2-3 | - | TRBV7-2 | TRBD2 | TGTGCCAGCAGATACAGCGGGGGGGTTACAGATACGCAGTATTTT | CASRYSGGVTDTQYF
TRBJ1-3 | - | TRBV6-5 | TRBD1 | TGTGCCAGCAGTCGACAGGGCCCATCTGGAAACACCATATATTTT | CASSRQGPSGNTIYF
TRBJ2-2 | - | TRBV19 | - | TGTGCCAGTAGTCAGGACAGGAACACCGGGGAGCTGTTTTTT | CASSQDRNTGELFF
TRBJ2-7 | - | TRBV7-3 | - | TGTGCCAGCAGCCCGAATACAGGGATCACCTACGAGCAGTACTTC | CASSPNTGITYEQYF
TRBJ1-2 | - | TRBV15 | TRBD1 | TGTGCCACCAGCAGAGAGGGACAGGGTTTGACTAACTATGGCTACACCTTC | CATSREGQGLTNYGYTF
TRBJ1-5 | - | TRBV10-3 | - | TGTGCCATCAGTGAGTCCGGTCTTAGCAATCAGCCCCAGCATTTT | CAISESGLSNQPQHF
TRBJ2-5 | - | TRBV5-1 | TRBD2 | TGCGCCAGCGAAGGGTCGGGGGGAATGGAGACCCAGTACTTC | CASEGSGGMETQYF
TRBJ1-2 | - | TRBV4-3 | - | TGCGCCAGCAGCCAAGACGCGACAGGTCTTGGCTACACCTTC | CASSQDATGLGYTF
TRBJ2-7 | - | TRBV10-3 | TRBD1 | TGTGCCATCAGGGGGACAGGGGACTCCTACGAGCAGTACTTC | CAIRGTGDSYEQYF
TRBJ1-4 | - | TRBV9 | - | TGTGCCAGCAGCGTAGGAATATCAGGGGCGGGTGAAAAACTGTTTTTT | CASSVGISGAGEKLFF
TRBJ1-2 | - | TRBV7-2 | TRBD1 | TGTGCCAGCAGCTTGGGTCAGGGGGCCGGTGGCTACACCTTC | CASSLGQGAGGYTF
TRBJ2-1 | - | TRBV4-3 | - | TGCGCCAGCAGCCAAGATCGAGGCGGGGGCCGCAATGAGCAGTTCTTC | CASSQDRGGGRNEQFF
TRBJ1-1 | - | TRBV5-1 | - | TGCGCCAGCAGCCAGACAGGGAACACTGAAGCTTTCTTT | CASSQTGNTEAFF